These 19 T cell receptor beta chains came from one sample sequenced in a study of blood T cell repertoires in COVID-19. The assay was immunoSEQ multiplex PCR, and TCRdb's table has in-frame clones only and misses some. Of 240,000 or so clones listed, roughly 80% were seen once; the top ten hold approximately 3.5%. Sequenced material: peripheral blood. Receptor source: a woman aged 18-30 years with acute or convalescent COVID-19.

This clone has a single count. This sequence joins TRBV6-5 and TRBJ1-2, with a tentative D call TRBD1 (5 bases). Trimming cost V 7 bases and J 7 bases, with 16 bases left between them. Germline CDR1 reads MNHEY; CDR2 reads SVGAGI. The CDR3 is made up of 13 amino acids. The CDR3 sequence: CASMRDRGVGYTF. CDR3 sequence (DNA): TGTGCCAGCATGCGGGACCGGGGGGTTGGCTACACCTTC.

This chain connects TRBV11-3 to TRBJ2-1; D unresolved. Per the germline V gene, CDR1 is SGHNT and CDR2 is YENEEA. The CDR3 consists of 14 residues. The V end was cut by 2 bases, the J end by 8 bases, with 13 bases between. The chain's CDR3 is CASSLTEGGDEQFF. CDR3 sequence (DNA): TGTGCCAGCAGCTTAACAGAAGGTGGTGATGAGCAGTTCTTC.

The rearrangement uses TRBV6-5 and TRBJ1-2, with D perhaps matching TRBD1 (5 bases). Germline V lookup: CDR1 MNHEY, CDR2 SVGAGI. Trimming shortened V by 4 bases and J by 6 bases, and 15 bases separated the two germline ends. The CDR3 contains 14 residues. The CDR3 spells CASSSSAGDDGYTF. The DNA for the CDR3 is TGTGCCAGCAGTTCCTCCGCGGGGGACGATGGCTACACCTTC.

This clone was seen a few times. The rearrangement uses TRBV7-6 and TRBJ1-1; D is unresolved. CDR1 and CDR2 from the germline V gene are SGHVS and FNYEAQ. This CDR3 is built from 17 residues. V lost 4 bases and J 7 bases, leaving 25 bases between the germline ends. The CDR3 DNA is TGTGCCAGCAGCTCGCGTCCCCCGGGCGGGCCCGCACATGAAGCTTTCTTT. It encodes CASSSRPPGGPAHEAFF. Variable domain in full (rest from reference TRBV7-6 and TRBJ1-1): GAGVSQSPRYKVTKRGQDVALRCDPISGHVSLYWYRQALGQGPEFLTYFNYEAQQDKSGLPNDRFSAERPEGSISTLTIQRTEQRDSAMYRCASSSRPPGGPAHEAFFGQGTRLTVV.

The CDR3 here is CASSAGQGLRETQYF. The CDR3 DNA reads as TGTGCCAGCAGCGCCGGACAGGGCTTGCGGGAGACCCAGTACTTC. This sequence joins TRBV5-8 and TRBJ2-5; TRBD1 matches at 8 bases. The trim removed 4 bases at V and 5 bases at J, leaving 10 bases unmatched. CDR3 length: 15 residues. Germline values: CDR1 SGHTS, CDR2 YDEGEE. The full variable domain, in which reference TRBV5-8 and TRBJ2-5 provide the parts outside the CDR3, is EAGVTQSPTHLIKTRGQQATLRCSPISGHTSVYWYQQALGLGLQFLLWYDEGEERNRGNFPPRFSGRQFPNYSSELNVNALELEDSALYLCASSAGQGLRETQYFGPGTRLLVL.

The chain is built from TRBV5-1 and TRBJ2-1, with D maybe TRBD2 (6 bases). V was shortened by 4 bases and J by 5 bases, with 16 bases between the two germline ends. The germline V gene has CDR1 SGHRS and CDR2 YFSETQ. There are 15 residues in the CDR3. DNA for the CDR3: TGCGCCAGCAGCGCCGGGAGTAATAGACACAATGAGCAGTTCTTC. Translating gives CASSAGSNRHNEQFF.

The chain links TRBV15 to TRBJ2-3, with D perhaps matching TRBD2 (6 bases). Trimming shortened V by 5 bases and J by 0 bases, and 15 bases separated the two germline ends. In germline, CDR1 is LNHNV, CDR2 YYDKDF (reference sequence). The CDR3 is 16 residues long. The CDR3: CATSDPSATSTDTQYF. The CDR3 DNA is TGTGCCACCAGCGATCCTAGCGCCACTAGCACAGATACGCAGTATTTT.

The rearrangement links TRBV5-1 to TRBJ2-7, with 11 positions matching TRBD1. J was trimmed by 7 bases and V by 3 bases; bases with no gene match: 9. The CDR3 is made up of 15 amino acids. Germline V gene sequence: CDR1 SGHRS, CDR2 YFSETQ. CDR3 loop: CASSWSGTGGEEQYF. In DNA, the CDR3 is TGCGCCAGCAGCTGGTCCGGGACAGGGGGAGAAGAGCAGTACTTC.

The chain has TRBV30 and TRBJ1-5, with D possibly being TRBD1 (6 bases). CDR1 is GTSNPN, CDR2 SVGIG, per germline (reference sequence). This CDR3 spans 13 amino acids. V was trimmed by 1 base and J by 6 bases, leaving 10 bases between them. CDR3 DNA: TGTGCCTGGAGTGGACAGGATTTTCAGCCCCAGCATTTT. Protein product: CAWSGQDFQPQHF.

The V call is TRBV6-2 or TRBV6-3, the J call TRBJ2-3; 10 positions agree with TRBD2. Trimming cost V 0 bases and J 3 bases; bases outside gene matches: 6. The CDR3 is made up of 17 amino acids. Germline V gene lookup returns CDR1 MNHEY and CDR2 SVGEGT. CDR3 in amino acids: CASSYSPSGGGTDTQYF. Here the CDR3 DNA reads TGTGCCAGCAGTTACTCTCCGAGCGGGGGGGGTACAGATACGCAGTATTTT.

The chain couples TRBV5-1 to TRBJ1-5, with 11 nucleotides matching TRBD1. The CDR3 contains 15 residues. After removal of 4 bases from V and 11 bases from J, the junction contained 11 bases not matched to a gene. Germline values: CDR1 SGHRS, CDR2 YFSETQ. CDR3 amino acids: CASSPGTGGYLAQHF. In DNA, the CDR3 is TGCGCCAGCAGCCCGGGGACAGGGGGGTATTTGGCCCAGCATTTT.

The chain uses TRBV27 and TRBJ2-7, with D unresolved. In germline, CDR1 is MNHEY, CDR2 SMNVEV (reference sequence). V was shortened by 3 bases and J by 6 bases, with 6 bases between the two germline ends. There are 11 residues in the CDR3. The CDR3 here is CASSFGSEQYF. The CDR3 DNA reads as TGTGCCAGCAGTTTCGGGTCCGAGCAGTACTTC.

This chain links TRBV11-2 with TRBJ2-7; weak D call: TRBD2 (6 bases). This CDR3 spans 15 amino acids. CDR1 SGHAT and CDR2 FQNNGV come from the germline V gene. V lost 1 base and J lost 2, with 12 bases in between. CDR3 coding DNA: TGTGCCAGCAGCTTAGTACAGCGGGCCCCCTACGAGCAGTACTTC. It yields the protein CASSLVQRAPYEQYF. Full variable domain (remainder filled in from reference TRBV11-2 and TRBJ2-7): EAGVAQSPRYKIIEKRQSVAFWCNPISGHATLYWYQQILGQGPKLLIQFQNNGVVDDSQLPKDRFSAERLKGVDSTLKIQPAKLEDSAVYLCASSLVQRAPYEQYFGPGTRLTVT.

This clone was counted once. CDR3 region: CASSPRWLGLAQRNTEAFF. The CDR3 DNA reads TGTGCCAGCTCACCACGATGGCTGGGACTGGCCCAAAGGAACACTGAAGCTTTCTTT. This rearrangement joins TRBV18 to TRBJ1-1; D might be TRBD1 (5 bases). The CDR3 totals 19 residues. CDR1 and CDR2 (germline): KGHSH, LQKENI. V lost 1 base to trimming and J lost 1 base, with 22 bases between them.

The V gene is TRBV2, the J gene TRBJ2-5, with 9 bases lining up with TRBD2. Unmatched junction bases numbered 3, after V lost 1 base and J lost 3 bases. The CDR3 contains 15 residues. CDR1 and CDR2 (germline): SNHLY, FYNNEI. The chain's CDR3 is CASSEGGGREETQYF. The CDR3 nucleotides read TGTGCCAGCAGTGAAGGAGGCGGGAGGGAAGAGACCCAGTACTTC.

The chain carries TRBV18 and TRBJ2-7; TRBD1 agrees at 8 bases. Trimming took 1 base from V and 1 from J; bases not matched to a gene: 3. Germline V CDR1 and CDR2: KGHSH, LQKENI. CDR3 length: 15 amino acids. As DNA, the CDR3 is TGTGCCAGCTCACCACTTGGGACAGGATCCTACGAGCAGTACTTC. It translates to CASSPLGTGSYEQYF.

This clone was seen only once. This sequence joins TRBV6-5 and TRBJ1-4; maybe TRBD1 (6 bases). This CDR3 region has 15 residues. Germline V gene data show CDR1 as MNHEY and CDR2 as SVGAGI. V dropped 6 bases and J dropped 3 bases, with 14 bases sitting between them. The DNA of the CDR3 is TGTGCCAGCAGACTCGCGGACAGTCCTAATGAAAAACTGTTTTTT. Amino acid sequence: CASRLADSPNEKLFF.

V and J are TRBV5-1 and TRBJ2-3; D perhaps matches TRBD1 (6 bases). The CDR3 consists of 13 residues. V lost 4 bases, J lost 3 bases, and 9 bases lay in between. Germline CDR1 reads SGHRS; CDR2 reads YFSETQ. CDR3: CASSPQGTDTQYF. DNA of the CDR3: TGCGCCAGCAGCCCGCAGGGGACAGATACGCAGTATTTT.

The J gene is TRBJ2-7, the V gene TRBV6-5, with 8 bases fitting TRBD1. V lost 2 bases, J lost 1 base, and 4 bases stayed unmatched. The germline gives CDR1 MNHEY, CDR2 SVGAGI. CDR3 length: 15 amino acids. The CDR3, as DNA: TGTGCCAGCAGTTACCATTGGACAGGGTCCTACGAGCAGTACTTC. It encodes CASSYHWTGSYEQYF.